One and the same sample provided the 28 T cell receptor beta chains below, sequenced in a study of T-cell memory formation after mild COVID-19. MiXCR was run by TCRdb on the 5' RACE reads, yielding one entry per CDR3 protein. The sample contains under 200,000 distinct CDR3 sequences, roughly 11% of which appear only once. Sequenced material: PBMCs or a T cell subset sorted from them (not recorded which). The origin of the receptors is a man younger than 35 who had mild COVID-19 (a few samples of this study predate the infection). Cell type and time point are not known.

The sample holds many counts of this clonotype. The chain recombines TRBV20-1 with TRBJ2-7; 7 bases align to TRBD2. The CDR3 has 11 amino acids. V was pared by 7 bases and J by 7 bases, with 7 bases of the junction left unmatched. Germline V gene sequence: CDR1 DFQATT, CDR2 SNEGSKA (reference sequence). The CDR3 DNA reads as TGCAGTGGTGGACTAGGCGGGGAGCAGTACTTC. It encodes CSGGLGGEQYF.

A few counts support this clonotype. This chain links TRBV5-1 with TRBJ2-5; 8 positions match TRBD1. Germline CDR1 SGHRS, CDR2 YFSETQ. CDR3 length equals 15 residues. The junction had 6 bases not matched to a gene; V was cut back by 4 bases and J by 1 base. CDR3 protein: CASSPVTGGQETQYF. CDR3 nucleotides: TGCGCCAGCAGCCCGGTAACAGGGGGCCAAGAGACCCAGTACTTC.

This clonotype came up a few times. The chain uses TRBV7-2 and TRBJ1-1; D possibly corresponds to TRBD1 (5 bases). The length of the CDR3 is 15 residues. The V and J ends lost 2 bases and 6 bases respectively, with 16 bases between them. Germline V gene lookup returns CDR1 SGHTA and CDR2 FQGNSA. The CDR3, as DNA: TGTGCCAGCAGCTTATGGGTGATGGGGGGTCCTGAAGCTTTCTTT. Protein sequence: CASSLWVMGGPEAFF.

The rearrangement links TRBV12-3 or TRBV12-4 to TRBJ1-5; no clear D. The ends were cut back, 1 base at V and 3 bases at J, with 7 bases in the middle. CDR3 length equals 14 residues. CDR3 sequence reads: CASSLGEINQPQHF. CDR3 DNA: TGTGCCAGCAGTTTAGGGGAGATCAATCAGCCCCAGCATTTT.

The rearrangement joins TRBV5-6 to TRBJ1-3, with a tentative D call TRBD1 (6 bases). Germline V lookup: CDR1 SGHDT, CDR2 YYEEEE. Deletions cut 4 bases from V and 3 bases from J, with 14 bases between. This CDR3 contains 15 residues. The CDR3 loop is CASSPDKGHGNTIYF. CDR3 coding DNA: TGTGCCAGCAGCCCCGATAAGGGACATGGAAACACCATATATTTT.

This clonotype has a handful of counts. The V call is TRBV29-1, the J call TRBJ2-3, with D possibly matching TRBD1 (5 bases). The CDR3 extends over 16 amino acids. Germline V gene sequence: CDR1 SQVTM, CDR2 ANQGSEA. Trimming cost V 4 bases and J 2 bases, with 19 bases left between them. CDR3 sequence reads: CSVANSQATFTDTQYF. CDR3 sequence (DNA): TGCAGCGTTGCTAATTCACAGGCGACCTTCACAGATACGCAGTATTTT.

This clonotype was counted ten times or more. The rearrangement links TRBV7-6 to TRBJ2-7; a weak D match, TRBD1 (6 bases). CDR1 is SGHVS and CDR2 is FNYEAQ in the germline V gene. There are 17 residues in the CDR3. V was cut by 0 bases and J by 0 bases, with 15 bases left in between. The CDR3 region is CASSLARDRFSSYEQYF. The CDR3 nucleotides are TGTGCCAGCAGCTTAGCGCGAGACAGGTTCAGCTCCTACGAGCAGTACTTC.

This clonotype occurred many times. The genes are TRBV6-6 and TRBJ2-5, with D hard to call. The CDR3 loop spans 13 amino acids. V was shortened by 8 bases and J by 2 bases, with 12 bases between the two germline ends. Germline V CDR1 and CDR2: MNHNY, SVGAGI (reference sequence). CDR3 residues: CASRRSFQETQYF. The CDR3 DNA sequence: TGTGCCAGCCGCCGGAGTTTTCAAGAGACCCAGTACTTC.

CDR3 bases: TGTGCCAGCAGCTTGGAAACAGGTTCCTACAATGAGCAGTTCTTC. Protein product: CASSLETGSYNEQFF. V is TRBV7-9 and J is TRBJ2-1, with a tentative D call TRBD1 (5 bases). V was cut by 3 bases and J by 1 base, with 10 bases left in between. Germline V gene data show CDR1 as SEHNR and CDR2 as FQNEAQ (reference sequence). The length of the CDR3 is 15 residues.

The gene calls are TRBV29-1 and TRBJ1-4, with TRBD1 as a possible D gene (5 bases). This CDR3 is built from 13 residues. Trimming pared 3 bases from V and 5 bases from J, leaving 10 bases between. Germline loops: CDR1 SQVTM, CDR2 ANQGSEA. CDR3 bases: TGCAGCGTTGATGGGACGGGGAATGAAAAACTGTTTTTT. The encoded protein is CSVDGTGNEKLFF.

In this sample, this clonotype turned up a few times. The chain is built from TRBV4-1 and TRBJ1-1; no firm D call. The germline gives CDR1 MGHRA, CDR2 YSYEKL. CDR3 size: 16 residues. V gave up 2 bases and J gave up 2 bases, with 15 bases separating them. CDR3 sequence (DNA): TGCGCCAGCAGCCAATCGGTGGGCGCAGGTAACACTGAAGCTTTCTTT. Its translation: CASSQSVGAGNTEAFF.

There are a few counts of this clonotype. The chain employs TRBV5-1 and TRBJ2-5, with 14 bases fitting TRBD2. The CDR3 length is 18 residues. The germline V gene has CDR1 SGHRS and CDR2 YFSETQ. J was trimmed by 9 bases and V by 0 bases; bases with no gene match: 13. The CDR3 bases are TGCGCCAGCAGCTTGGAGGCCCGGACTAGCGGGGGGAAGAGGTCCCAGTACTTC. Translated, it gives CASSLEARTSGGKRSQYF.

The chain combines TRBV10-2 with TRBJ1-5; D call uncertain. Germline CDR1 and CDR2: WSHSY and SAAADI. This CDR3 is built from 16 residues. V dropped 3 bases and J dropped 1 base, with 13 bases sitting between them. DNA of the CDR3: TGCGCCAGCAGTGATGTGGGCCCGGGAAGCAATCAGCCCCAGCATTTT. This sequence encodes CASSDVGPGSNQPQHF.

J is TRBJ1-5 and V is TRBV5-4; a weak D match, TRBD1 (5 bases). V shed 4 bases and J shed 5 bases, with 10 bases lying between them. Germline lookup yields CDR1 SGHNT and CDR2 YYREEE (reference sequence). The CDR3 contains 13 residues. The CDR3 DNA reads TGTGCCAGCAGCCGCGGGGGGGATCAGCCCCAGCATTTT. It yields the protein CASSRGGDQPQHF.

Ten or more counts support this clonotype. V gene TRBV20-1 combines with J gene TRBJ2-4; D is unresolved. This CDR3 contains 14 residues. Germline-derived CDR1 and CDR2 are DFQATT and SNEGSKA (reference sequence). With 8 bases removed from V and 0 bases from J, the gap between germline ends came to 14 bases. Written as DNA, the CDR3 is TGCAGTACCCCTCCAGGCATAGCCAAAAACATTCAGTACTTC. Amino acids: CSTPPGIAKNIQYF.

Only a few counts were recorded for this clonotype. The chain combines TRBV6-5 with TRBJ1-6, with TRBD1 matching over 7 bases. V gave up 6 bases and J gave up 7 bases; unmatched junction bases: 12. The germline V gene encodes CDR1 MNHEY and CDR2 SVGAGI. This CDR3 is 16 amino acids long. The CDR3 DNA follows: TGTGCCAGCAGCTCAAGGTCGAGAGGGGGCAATTCACCCCTCCACTTT. Protein product: CASSSRSRGGNSPLHF.

This chain joins TRBV5-5 and TRBJ2-7; 7 bases match TRBD1. This CDR3 contains 14 residues. Trimming at V came to 4 bases and at J to 0 bases, leaving 4 bases not matched to a gene. The germline V gene has CDR1 SGHKS and CDR2 YYEKEE (reference sequence). The CDR3 loop reads CASSIGTASYEQYF. The CDR3, as DNA: TGTGCCAGCAGCATCGGGACAGCCTCCTACGAGCAGTACTTC.

This clonotype was counted a few times. The chain carries TRBV27 and TRBJ2-1, with TRBD2 matching 9 bases. Germline V gene data show CDR1 as MNHEY and CDR2 as SMNVEV (reference sequence). The CDR3 totals 18 residues. V lost 6 bases, J lost 2 bases, and 14 bases stayed unmatched. The CDR3 sequence: CASRVLAGIPAAYNEQFF. The CDR3 DNA follows: TGTGCCAGCAGGGTCCTAGCGGGGATCCCAGCTGCCTACAATGAGCAGTTCTTC.

This clonotype was detected only a few times. The rearrangement links TRBV7-8 to TRBJ1-1; tentatively, D is TRBD1 (5 bases). The CDR3 extends over 14 amino acids. The germline CDR1 and CDR2 sequences are SGHVS and FQNEAQ. Trimming pared 5 bases from V and 1 base from J, leaving 11 bases between. CDR3 in amino acids: CASSRAGANTEAFF. CDR3 bases: TGTGCCAGCAGCCGGGCCGGGGCGAACACTGAAGCTTTCTTT. The whole variable domain, filled in from reference TRBV7-8 and TRBJ1-1, reads GAGVSQSPRYKVAKRGQDVALRCDPISGHVSLFWYQQALGQGPEFLTYFQNEAQLDKSGLPSDRFFAERPEGSVSTLKIQRTQQEDSAVYLCASSRAGANTEAFFGQGTRLTVV.

This clonotype was detected ten times or more. The chain carries TRBV6-6 and TRBJ2-3; 9 bases map to TRBD1. The CDR3 is 14 residues long. Trimming removed 6 bases from V and 2 bases from J; junction bases left unmatched: 3. CDR1 is MNHNY and CDR2 is SVGAGI in the germline V gene (reference sequence). The CDR3 region has the DNA TGTGCCAGCAGGGGGACAGGGCACACAGATACGCAGTATTTT. Protein: CASRGTGHTDTQYF.

This chain uses TRBV18 with TRBJ2-6; D unclear. This CDR3 spans 15 amino acids. Germline V gene sequence: CDR1 KGHSH, CDR2 LQKENI. The V end was cut by 1 base, the J end by 1 base, with 5 bases between. The chain's CDR3 is CASSPLGSGANVLTF. CDR3 nucleotides: TGTGCCAGCTCACCACTAGGGTCTGGGGCCAACGTCCTGACTTTC. Together with reference TRBV18 and TRBJ2-6, the CDR3 gives the full variable domain: NAGVMQNPRHLVRRRGQEARLRCSPMKGHSHVYWYRQLPEEGLKFMVYLQKENIIDESGMPKERFSAEFPKEGPSILRIQQVVRGDSAAYFCASSPLGSGANVLTFGAGSRLTVL.

V is TRBV5-4 and J is TRBJ2-3; TRBD2 agrees at 13 bases. Unmatched junction bases numbered 10, after V lost 4 bases and J lost 5 bases. In germline, CDR1 is SGHNT, CDR2 YYREEE (reference sequence). The CDR3 extends over 17 amino acids. This CDR3 is CASSPRLAGGGKDTQYF. The CDR3 coding sequence is TGTGCCAGCAGCCCGCGACTAGCGGGGGGCGGTAAAGATACGCAGTATTTT. Looking up the rest from reference TRBV5-4 and TRBJ2-3 gives the full variable domain: ETGVTQSPTHLIKTRGQQVTLRCSSQSGHNTVSWYQQALGQGPQFIFQYYREEENGRGNFPPRFSGLQFPNYSSELNVNALELDDSALYLCASSPRLAGGGKDTQYFGPGTRLTVL.

V is TRBV28 and J is TRBJ2-1; 7 nucleotides agree with TRBD1. V lost 6 bases to trimming and J lost 14 bases; unmatched junction nucleotides: 13. The CDR3 is 13 residues long. Germline V gene data show CDR1 as MDHEN and CDR2 as SYDVKM. The CDR3 is CASSSQEGQGEFF. In DNA, the CDR3 is TGTGCCAGCAGCTCCCAAGAGGGGCAGGGGGAGTTCTTC.

Only a few counts were recorded for this clonotype. V is TRBV2 and J is TRBJ1-3; TRBD1 agrees at 7 bases. The V segment lost 6 bases and the J segment 6 bases; nucleotides outside the gene matches: 5. The CDR3 has 13 amino acids. Germline CDR1 SNHLY, CDR2 FYNNEI. The CDR3 protein is CASSQGEQNTIYF. The DNA for the CDR3 is TGTGCCAGCAGCCAGGGGGAGCAAAACACCATATATTTT.

This chain uses TRBV4-1 with TRBJ1-4; D gene uncertain. The CDR3 has 14 residues. Germline CDR1 is MGHRA and CDR2 is YSYEKL. The ends were cut back, 2 bases at V and 7 bases at J, with 11 bases in the middle. CDR3 amino acids: CASSQLSRVEKLFF. For the CDR3, the DNA is TGCGCCAGCAGCCAACTTTCACGAGTTGAAAAACTGTTTTTT.

The chain carries TRBV2 and TRBJ2-5, with D perhaps TRBD1 or TRBD2 (5 bases each). The V and J ends lost 6 bases and 3 bases respectively, with 17 bases between them. The CDR3 has 15 residues. Germline V CDR1 and CDR2: SNHLY, FYNNEI. Written as DNA, the CDR3 is TGTGCCAGCAGGGGCTCCGGGACGTCAAAAGAGACCCAGTACTTC. Its translation: CASRGSGTSKETQYF. Supplemented by reference TRBV2 and TRBJ2-5, the full variable domain reads EPEVTQTPSHQVTQMGQEVILRCVPISNHLYFYWYRQILGQKVEFLVSFYNNEISEKSEIFDDQFSVERPDGSNFTLKIRSTKLEDSAMYFCASRGSGTSKETQYFGPGTRLLVL.

V is TRBV15 and J is TRBJ2-1; 10 bases line up with TRBD2. Germline CDR1 LNHNV, CDR2 YYDKDF (reference sequence). This CDR3 has 17 residues. The V segment lost 0 bases and the J segment 5 bases; nucleotides outside the gene matches: 7. CDR3 sequence (DNA): TGTGCCACCAGCAGAGAGAGAGCGGGGGGGACAAACAATGAGCAGTTCTTC. Its protein is CATSRERAGGTNNEQFF.

At least ten counts were recorded for this clonotype. The genes are TRBV15 and TRBJ2-3, with unresolved D. V was shortened by 2 bases and J by 3 bases, with 3 bases between the two germline ends. The V gene's germline CDR1 is LNHNV and CDR2 YYDKDF (reference sequence). CDR3 length: 12 residues. CDR3 loop: CATSRQTDTQYF. CDR3 DNA: TGTGCCACCAGCAGACAGACAGATACGCAGTATTTT.